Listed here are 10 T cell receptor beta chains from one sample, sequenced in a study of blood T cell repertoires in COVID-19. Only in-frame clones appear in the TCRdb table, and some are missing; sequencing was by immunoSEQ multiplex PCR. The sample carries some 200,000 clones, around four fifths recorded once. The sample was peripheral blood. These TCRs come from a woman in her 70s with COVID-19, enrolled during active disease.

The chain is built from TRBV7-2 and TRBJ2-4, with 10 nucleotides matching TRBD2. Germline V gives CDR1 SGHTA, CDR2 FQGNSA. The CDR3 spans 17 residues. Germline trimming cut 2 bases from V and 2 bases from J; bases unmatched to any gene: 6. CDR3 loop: CASSLFPLAGPKNIQYF. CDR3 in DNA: TGTGCCAGCAGCTTATTCCCACTAGCGGGGCCCAAAAACATTCAGTACTTC.

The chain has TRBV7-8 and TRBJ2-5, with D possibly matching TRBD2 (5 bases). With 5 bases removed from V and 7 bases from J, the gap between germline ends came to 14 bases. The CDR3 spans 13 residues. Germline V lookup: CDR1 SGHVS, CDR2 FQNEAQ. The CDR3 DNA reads TGTGCCAGCAGCCCCCCCTCGGGGAGGACCCAGTACTTC. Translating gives CASSPPSGRTQYF.

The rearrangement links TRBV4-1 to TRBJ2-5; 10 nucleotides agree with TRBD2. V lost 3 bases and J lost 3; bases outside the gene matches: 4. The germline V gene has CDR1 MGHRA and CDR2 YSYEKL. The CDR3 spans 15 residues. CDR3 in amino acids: CASSQMLAGEETQYF. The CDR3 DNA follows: TGCGCCAGCAGCCAGATGCTAGCGGGGGAAGAGACCCAGTACTTC.

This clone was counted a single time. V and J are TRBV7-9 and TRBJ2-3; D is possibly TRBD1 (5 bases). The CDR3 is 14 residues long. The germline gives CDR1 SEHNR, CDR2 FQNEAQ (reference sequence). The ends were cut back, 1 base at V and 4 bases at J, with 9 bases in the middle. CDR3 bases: TGTGCCAGCAGCTTAGAAGGGGCGGCAGATACGCAGTATTTT. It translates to CASSLEGAADTQYF.

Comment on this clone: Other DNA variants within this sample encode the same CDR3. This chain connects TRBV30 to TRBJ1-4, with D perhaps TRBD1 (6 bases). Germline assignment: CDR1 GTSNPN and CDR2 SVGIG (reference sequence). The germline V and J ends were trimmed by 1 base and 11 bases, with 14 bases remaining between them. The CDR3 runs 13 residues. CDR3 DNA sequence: TGTGCCTGGAGTGATGGGGGCGCAGAGAAACTGTTTTTT. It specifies CAWSDGGAEKLFF.

The CDR3: CASSESTGQAKNIQYF. CDR3 in DNA: TGCGCCAGCAGTGAGTCGACAGGGCAAGCCAAAAACATTCAGTACTTC. The chain carries TRBV10-1 and TRBJ2-4; 7 bases agree with TRBD1. The junction had 2 bases not matched to a gene; V was cut back by 0 bases and J by 0 bases. This CDR3 has 16 amino acids. Per germline, CDR1 WNHNN and CDR2 SYGVQD (reference sequence).

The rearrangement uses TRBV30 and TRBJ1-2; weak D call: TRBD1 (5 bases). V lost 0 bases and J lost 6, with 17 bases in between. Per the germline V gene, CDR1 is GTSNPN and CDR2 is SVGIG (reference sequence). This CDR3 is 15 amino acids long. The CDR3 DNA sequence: TGTGCCTGGAGTGTATCAGGGTACGGAAGTGATGGCTACACCTTC. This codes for CAWSVSGYGSDGYTF.

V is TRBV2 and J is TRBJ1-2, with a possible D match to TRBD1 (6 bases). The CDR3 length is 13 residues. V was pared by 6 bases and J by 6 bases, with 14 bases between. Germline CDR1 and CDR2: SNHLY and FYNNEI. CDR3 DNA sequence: TGTGCCAGCAGCCTCGGGACATTCGATGGCTACACCTTC. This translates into CASSLGTFDGYTF.

The CDR3 reads CASRLACNPDNQETQYF. In nucleotides, the CDR3 is TGTGCAAGTCGCTTAGCGTGTAACCCGGACAACCAAGAGACCCAGTACTTC. The chain joins TRBV12-2 to TRBJ2-5; the D call of TRBD1 is as the table states it, not checked on the DNA. TRBV12-2 is deemed a pseudogene. This CDR3 region has 17 residues.

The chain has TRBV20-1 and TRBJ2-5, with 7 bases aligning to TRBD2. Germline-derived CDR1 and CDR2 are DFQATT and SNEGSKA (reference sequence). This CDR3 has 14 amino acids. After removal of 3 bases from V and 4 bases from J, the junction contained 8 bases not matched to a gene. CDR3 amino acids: CSASWASGIETQYF. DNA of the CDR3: TGCAGTGCTAGTTGGGCTAGCGGTATAGAGACCCAGTACTTC.